Listed below are T cell receptor beta chains from one sample, sequenced in a study of cytomegalovirus exposure and HLA in healthy donors. The assay was immunoSEQ multiplex PCR, and TCRdb's table has in-frame clones only and misses some. This sample has around 150,000 clones; roughly two thirds occur once, and the top ten carry about 3%. Material for sequencing was PBMCs. These TCRs come from a woman aged 40 to 49 in good health and CMV-seropositive. Both conserved end residues are part of each CDR3. A D gene is named only where the DNA matches it firmly. Rows may omit the clone size; those that give it use once, few, many or a size class.

abundance	v_gene	j_gene	d_gene	CDR3nt	CDR3aa
few	TRBV6-6	TRBJ2-6	.	TGTGCCAGCAGACCACAGGGCCCCGGGGCCAACGTCCTGACTTTC	CASRPQGPGANVLTF
.	TRBV5-1	TRBJ2-7	.	TGCGCCAGCCATGTCGGACACAGCTACGAGCAGTACTTC	CASHVGHSYEQYF
.	TRBV29-1	TRBJ1-2	.	TGCAGCGTCCACCGGGGCAGGGACTATGGCTACCCCTTC	CSVHRGRDYGYPF
.	TRBV2	TRBJ2-4	.	TGTGCCAGCAGTGGTCAAGCGGAAAACATTCAGTACTTC	CASSGQAENIQYF
few	TRBV2	TRBJ1-2	.	TGTGCCAGCAGCTACAGTGGTCGTGTTGGCTACACCTTC	CASSYSGRVGYTF
.	TRBV4-3	TRBJ2-4	TRBD2	TGCGCCAGCAGCCAACGCGCCTGGACTAGCGGGGGGGATGGCATTCAGTACTTC	CASSQRAWTSGGDGIQYF
.	TRBV23-1	TRBJ1-2	.	TGCGCCAGCAGTCAATCTTCGTTCGGGGAGCGCGACTACACCTTC	CASSQSSFGERDYTF
.	TRBV5-1	TRBJ2-7	TRBD1	TGCGCCAGCAGCCCCCTGCCGGGACAGGACTACGAGCAGTACTTC	CASSPLPGQDYEQYF
.	TRBV10-3	TRBJ2-5	.	TGTGCCATCAGTATACAGGGCCAAGAGACCCAGTACTTC	CAISIQGQETQYF
.	TRBV28	TRBJ1-3	.	TGTGCCGGCCGGGAGAGCGCTGGAAACACCATATATTTT	CAGRESAGNTIYF
.	TRBV7-9	TRBJ2-7	.	TGTGCCAGCAGCTTAGGCGGGCCCCCCTACGAGCAGTACTTC	CASSLGGPPYEQYF
.	TRBV7-2	TRBJ2-3	.	TGTGCCAGCAGCCAAGAAGCCACAGATACGCAGTATTTT	CASSQEATDTQYF
.	TRBV7-2	TRBJ2-1	TRBD2	TGTGCCAGCACCATAAGGGGGCTAGCGGGAGTGGCAGAGCAGTTCTTC	CASTIRGLAGVAEQFF
few	TRBV28	TRBJ2-7	.	TGTGCCAGCAGTTTGATAGAGTACGAGCAGTACTTC	CASSLIEYEQYF
.	TRBV2	TRBJ2-3	TRBD1	TGTGCCAGCAGCAGAACAGGGACAGCAGATACGCAGTATTTT	CASSRTGTADTQYF
.	TRBV7-9	TRBJ1-1	.	TGTGCCAGCAGCTTACCCCAGGGGAGGGACACTGAAGCTTTCTTT	CASSLPQGRDTEAFF
few	TRBV2	TRBJ2-7	TRBD2	TGTGCCAGCAGTGCGGCGGGAGGGATCTCAGGGGAGCAGTACTTC	CASSAAGGISGEQYF
.	TRBV6-4	TRBJ1-1	.	TGTGCCAGCAGTCGGGGGGGCCACACTGAAGCTTTCTTT	CASSRGGHTEAFF